Following are 11 T cell receptor beta chains from one sample sequenced in a study of T cells in women clearing cervical HPV infection. This table comes from immunoSEQ multiplex PCR, and its TCRdb copy is limited to in-frame clones, with some not included. This table holds 20,000 to 30,000 clones. The sequencing input was blood buffy coat. These receptors originate from a woman between 18 and 70 years old with a cervical HPV16 infection that either progressed to CIN3+ or cleared (not recorded which).

Notes on this clone: The read halts 3 residues ahead of the CDR3 end, with the missing end drawn from the germline J gene. This chain connects TRBV20-1 to TRBJ2-7, with a possible D match to TRBD1 (5 bases). The CDR3 totals 16 residues. V was cut by 1 base and J by 0 bases, with 16 bases left in between. CDR1 is DFQATT and CDR2 is SNEGSKA in the germline V gene (reference sequence). CDR3 protein: CSARVLLGPDSYEQYF. CDR3 DNA (partial): TGCAGTGCTAGAGTTCTTCTGGGGCCCGACTCCTACGAG.

A word on this clone: The DNA ends 3 residues before the CDR3 does, and the rest of the CDR3 is filled in from the germline J gene. The chain couples TRBV2 to TRBJ2-2, with TRBD1 as a possible D gene (5 bases). The CDR3 extends over 17 amino acids. CDR1 and CDR2 (germline): SNHLY, FYNNEI. CDR3 amino acids: CASSEAAVISGANVLFF. Partial CDR3 DNA: TGTGCCAGCAGTGAAGCAGCAGTTATCTCTGGGGCCAACGTG.

Comment on this clone: The read halts 3 residues ahead of the CDR3 end, with the missing end drawn from the germline J gene. The J gene is TRBJ2-1, the V gene TRBV5-1; 9 positions match TRBD1. Germline loops: CDR1 SGHRS, CDR2 YFSETQ. The CDR3 extends over 17 amino acids. Losses at the gene ends were 6 bases for V and 6 bases for J; bases not matched to a gene: 16. CDR3: CASTVTGGVIGSNEQFF. The CDR3 DNA, read in part, is TGCGCCAGCACCGTAACAGGGGGCGTAATTGGTTCCAATGAG.

Note on this clone: The read stops 3 residues short of the end of the CDR3; the missing end is completed from the germline J gene. This chain connects TRBV5-3 to TRBJ2-5, with 7 nucleotides matching TRBD1. TRBV5-3 counts as an open reading frame of uncertain function. The CDR3 covers 16 residues. J lost 3 bases, V lost 4 bases, and 12 bases had no gene match. Here the CDR3 reads CARSNKTGFREETQYF. Incomplete CDR3 DNA: TGTGCCAGAAGCAATAAGACAGGGTTTCGGGAAGAGACC.

Notes on this clone: The read stops 3 residues short of the end of the CDR3; the missing end is completed from the germline J gene. V gene TRBV7-3 combines with J gene TRBJ1-2; tentative D call: TRBD1 (6 bases). The CDR3 spans 14 residues. Germline CDR1 and CDR2: SGHTA and FQGTGA. CDR3 loop: CASITSGGTDTYTF. Incomplete CDR3 DNA: TGTGCCAGCATCACTAGCGGGGGCACAGATACC.

As for this clone: Sequencing ends 3 residues short of the CDR3 end; the germline J gene provides the rest. V gene TRBV7-2 combines with J gene TRBJ2-2; D is possibly TRBD2 (5 bases). CDR1 is SGHTA and CDR2 is FQGNSA in the germline V gene. The CDR3 sequence is 15 residues long. The sequenced part of the CDR3 DNA is TGTGCCAGCAGCTTAGGTTCGGGGAATAATTCACCG. Encoded protein: CASSLGSGNNSP. The CDR3 in its entirety is CASSLGSGNNSPLFF. The full variable domain, completed using reference TRBV7-2 and TRBJ2-2, is GAGVSQSPSNKVTEKGKDVELRCDPISGHTALYWYRQSLGQGLEFLIYFQGNSAPDKSGLPSDRFSAERTGGSVSTLTIQRTQQEDSAVYLCASSLGSGNNSPLFFGEGSRLTVL.

With respect to this clone: The read terminates 3 residues before the CDR3 end, so the remaining end is supplied by the germline J gene. The chain couples TRBV10-3 to TRBJ1-2; a possible D gene is TRBD1 (5 bases). Germline CDR1 is ENHRY and CDR2 is SYGVKD. This CDR3 comprises 15 residues. The DNA read from the CDR3 is TGTGCCATCAGTGACCCCCCCGGGGGTGTCAACGAC. This gives the protein CAISDPPGGVND. The complete CDR3 protein is CAISDPPGGVNDYTF.

Concerning this clone itself: The CDR3 end falls 3 residues outside the read, so it is completed with the germline J gene. The chain carries TRBV7-6 and TRBJ2-5; TRBD2 aligns across 10 bases. The V segment lost 0 bases and the J segment 4 bases; nucleotides outside the gene matches: 2. CDR3 length equals 15 residues. In germline, CDR1 is SGHVS, CDR2 FNYEAQ. Incomplete CDR3 DNA: TGTGCCAGCAGCTTAGCTAGCGGGGGGAGAGAGACC. It translates to CASSLASGGRET. The complete CDR3 reads CASSLASGGRETQYF.

Note on this clone: The CDR3 is cut off 3 residues early in the read; its end comes from the germline J gene. The chain has TRBV19 and TRBJ1-2; 7 bases are a match to TRBD1. Trimming at V came to 6 bases and at J to 4 bases, leaving 20 bases not matched to a gene. CDR1 and CDR2 from the germline V gene are LNHDA and SQIVND (reference sequence). The CDR3 totals 18 residues. CDR3: CASSLIRDSGYLGYGYTF. The DNA read from the CDR3 is TGTGCCAGTAGCCTTATCCGGGACAGTGGTTACTTGGGCTATGGC.

Regarding this clone: Read data end 3 residues before the CDR3 end; the end is taken from the germline J gene. The chain combines TRBV11-3 with TRBJ2-2; D gene unclear. Trimming stripped 5 bases from V and 2 bases from J, with 6 bases between. The CDR3 length is 13 residues. Germline V gene lookup returns CDR1 SGHNT and CDR2 YENEEA. The sequenced CDR3 bases are TGTGCCAGCAGCGCAGAAAACACCGGGGAG. Its translation: CASSAENTGE. The whole CDR3 protein is CASSAENTGELFF.

As to this clone: The read ends 3 residues before the CDR3 terminus; that terminus is restored from the germline J gene. The chain joins TRBV7-9 to TRBJ1-2, with 7 bases aligning to TRBD1. V trimming: 5 bases; J trimming: 6 bases; junction bases outside the gene matches: 9. The V gene's germline CDR1 is SEHNR and CDR2 FQNEAQ (reference sequence). The CDR3 covers 14 residues. The sequenced CDR3 bases are TGTGCCAGCAGCCCTTTAGACAGGGAGGATGGC. Translating it yields CASSPLDREDG. The CDR3, in full, reads CASSPLDREDGYTF.